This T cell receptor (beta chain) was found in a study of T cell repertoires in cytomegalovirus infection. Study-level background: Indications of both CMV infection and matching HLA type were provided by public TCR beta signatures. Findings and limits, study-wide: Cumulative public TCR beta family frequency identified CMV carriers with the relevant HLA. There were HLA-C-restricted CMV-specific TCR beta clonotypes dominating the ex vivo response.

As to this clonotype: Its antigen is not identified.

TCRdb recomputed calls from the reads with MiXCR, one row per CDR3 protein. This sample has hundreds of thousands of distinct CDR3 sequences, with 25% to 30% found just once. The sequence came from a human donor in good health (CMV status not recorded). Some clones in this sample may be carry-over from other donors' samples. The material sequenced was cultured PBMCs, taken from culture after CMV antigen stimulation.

The CDR3 spells CASSSPRGQGPDTQYF. In DNA, the CDR3 is TGCGCCAGCAGCTCCCCGCGTGGACAGGGACCAGATACGCAGTATTTT. The V gene is TRBV5-1, the J gene TRBJ2-3; TRBD1 aligns across 8 bases. Germline loops: CDR1 SGHRS, CDR2 YFSETQ. This CDR3 region has 16 residues. The V and J ends lost 3 bases and 4 bases, in that order; junction bases with no gene match: 10.